This T cell receptor beta chain was sequenced during a study of multiple sclerosis patients with progressive multifocal leukoencephalopathy. V lost 0 bases and J 0 bases, leaving 6 bases between the germline ends. This CDR3 has 16 residues. From germline, CDR1 is LGHNA and CDR2 YSLEER. Synthetic inline TR CDR3 controls covering all V-J pairings were spiked into each PCR. Sequenced by immunoSEQ multiplex PCR; TCRdb stores in-frame clones only, minus some. This sample has about 32,000 clones; about 87% occur once, and the top ten carry around 5.7%. Described time point: time of PML onset. The sequenced sample was PBMCs, obtained from a patient treated with natalizumab. This rearrangement joins TRBV4-3 to TRBJ2-6; D gene unclear. The receptor's source is a woman aged 40 to 50 with progressive multifocal leukoencephalopathy. The CDR3, as DNA: TGCGCCAGCAGCCAAGAGAGATTCTCTGGGGCCAACGTCCTGACTTTC. Residues: CASSQERFSGANVLTF.